This T cell receptor beta chain derives from a study of blood T cell repertoires in COVID-19. Study-level information: Both acute and convalescent COVID-19 samples were obtained from the United States, Italy and Spain. T cells, B-cell-depleted T cells, or PBMCs supplied cDNA or gDNA.

This CDR3 region has 16 residues. Per germline, CDR1 LGHDT and CDR2 YNNKEL (reference sequence). V shed 2 bases and J shed 4 bases, with 17 bases lying between them. Authors' processing steps: Estimation of nucleated cell counts relied on the amplification of reference gene primers. TCRdb keeps only in-frame clones here, not all; method: immunoSEQ multiplex PCR. That table is the source of V, J and clone size, and D and trimming were worked out from the DNA. The sample records about 520,000 clones, 80% to 90% being singletons. This TCR came from a human donor in a cohort sampled during active COVID-19. The chain uses TRBV3-1 (or the pseudogene TRBV3-2) and TRBJ1-1, with D possibly matching TRBD1 (5 bases). The sample comprised peripheral blood. The CDR3 coding sequence is TGTGCCAGCAGCCAATCGTCGGAAGGGGATTCCACTGAAGCTTTCTTT. Amino acid sequence: CASSQSSEGDSTEAFF.